The next 16 T cell receptor beta chains were all read from a single sample in a study of shared clonotypes between healthy human individuals. This table comes from immunoSEQ multiplex PCR, and its TCRdb copy is limited to in-frame clones, with some not included. This sample has around 1.1 million clones, with 78% found just once. The specimen sequenced was memory CD4+ T cells from PBMCs. The subset: CD45RA-negative fraction. The source is a man aged 18 to 29 in good health. Some clones in this sample may be carry-over from other donors' samples.

The V gene is TRBV7-9, the J gene TRBJ2-7; D call uncertain. The CDR3 is 14 amino acids. The germline gives CDR1 SEHNR, CDR2 FQNEAQ (reference sequence). The V end lost 3 bases, the J end lost 2 bases, and 11 bases lay between the germline ends. The CDR3 is CASSFRAEAYEQYF. The CDR3 DNA follows: TGTGCCAGCAGCTTCCGGGCCGAGGCCTACGAGCAGTACTTC.

V and J are TRBV6-1 and TRBJ2-1; D is perhaps TRBD2 (5 bases). Between the trimmed V and J ends, which lost 2 bases and 3 bases, there was a span of 11 bases. This CDR3 is 15 amino acids long. The germline V gene encodes CDR1 MNHNS and CDR2 SASEGT. CDR3 DNA sequence: TGTGCCAGCAGTGAACGGGGAATGGACTACAATGAGCAGTTCTTC. Translation: CASSERGMDYNEQFF.

A word on this clone: This sample also contains other DNA sequences that code for the same CDR3. The chain joins TRBV18 to TRBJ2-1; 7 bases map to TRBD2. Trimming cost V 3 bases and J 3 bases; bases outside gene matches: 2. CDR1 is KGHSH and CDR2 is LQKENI in the germline V gene. CDR3 length: 14 residues. The CDR3 sequence: CASSPPSGYNEQFF. The DNA for the CDR3 is TGTGCCAGCTCACCGCCTAGCGGCTACAATGAGCAGTTCTTC. The entire variable domain, with the rest obtained from reference TRBV18 and TRBJ2-1, is as follows: NAGVMQNPRHLVRRRGQEARLRCSPMKGHSHVYWYRQLPEEGLKFMVYLQKENIIDESGMPKERFSAEFPKEGPSILRIQQVVRGDSAAYFCASSPPSGYNEQFFGPGTRLTVL.

The chain joins TRBV5-1 to TRBJ2-7; no definite D call. V was shortened by 4 bases and J by 4 bases, with 9 bases between the two germline ends. The CDR3 extends over 12 amino acids. Germline CDR1 is SGHRS and CDR2 is YFSETQ. This CDR3 is CASSPSMYEQYF. In DNA, the CDR3 is TGCGCCAGCAGCCCCAGTATGTACGAGCAGTACTTC.

This clone came up a few times. The chain is built from TRBV2 and TRBJ1-5; D is ambiguous. The CDR3 runs to 14 residues. Germline-derived CDR1 and CDR2 are SNHLY and FYNNEI. V was pared by 4 bases and J by 7 bases, with 14 bases between. The CDR3 DNA reads as TGTGCCAGCAGTGGAGGGAACAGTCTCCAGCCCCAGCATTTT. Translating it yields CASSGGNSLQPQHF.

The CDR3 bases are TGTGCCAGCAGATACAAAGGGACTAGCCTTATGAACGGGGAGCTGTTTTTT. Amino acids: CASRYKGTSLMNGELFF. The chain uses TRBV27 and TRBJ2-2; the match to TRBD2 covers 9 bases. This CDR3 comprises 17 residues. Germline loops: CDR1 MNHEY, CDR2 SMNVEV (reference sequence). The V gene end was trimmed by 6 bases and the J gene end by 7 bases; junction bases not matched to a gene: 15.

The rearrangement uses TRBV28 and TRBJ2-3; the match to TRBD2 covers 9 bases. J was trimmed by 2 bases and V by 6 bases; bases with no gene match: 6. The CDR3 has 15 amino acids. CDR1 is MDHEN and CDR2 is SYDVKM in the germline V gene. The CDR3 here is CASRLAGVITDTQYF. The DNA of the CDR3 is TGTGCCAGCAGGTTAGCGGGAGTGATCACAGATACGCAGTATTTT.

The chain couples TRBV29-1 to TRBJ2-3, with TRBD2 identical over 13 bases. J was trimmed by 4 bases and V by 4 bases; bases with no gene match: 2. The germline V gene encodes CDR1 SQVTM and CDR2 ANQGSEA. This CDR3 contains 14 residues. The CDR3 DNA follows: TGCAGCGTTGGGACTAGCGGGAGTGCAGATACGCAGTATTTT. It specifies CSVGTSGSADTQYF.

The V and J genes are TRBV19 and TRBJ2-1, with TRBD2 matching 15 bases. Trimming cost V 6 bases and J 12 bases; bases outside gene matches: 9. The CDR3 contains 15 residues. In germline, CDR1 is LNHDA, CDR2 SQIVND (reference sequence). The CDR3 loop reads CASRDYSGLAGGQFF. The CDR3 DNA reads TGTGCCAGTAGAGATTACTCGGGACTAGCGGGAGGGCAGTTCTTC.

This chain joins TRBV5-1 and TRBJ2-2; TRBD1 aligns across 7 bases. This CDR3 comprises 17 residues. J lost 4 bases, V lost 2 bases, and 11 bases had no gene match. Germline CDR1 is SGHRS and CDR2 is YFSETQ. The CDR3 loop reads CASSLEPTGVGTGELFF. The CDR3 bases are TGCGCCAGCAGCTTAGAGCCTACAGGGGTTGGCACCGGGGAGCTGTTTTTT.

V and J are TRBV6-4 and TRBJ2-1; 8 bases match TRBD2. The V gene end was trimmed by 0 bases and the J gene end by 9 bases; junction bases not matched to a gene: 7. Germline V gives CDR1 MRHNA, CDR2 SNTAGT. The CDR3 totals 15 residues. The CDR3 DNA is TGTGCCAGCAGTGACTCAGGGAGCGGGAGCGGTGAGCAGTTCTTC. Translating it yields CASSDSGSGSGEQFF.

The gene calls are TRBV6-6 and TRBJ2-7, with TRBD2 matching 12 bases. V was pared by 4 bases and J by 7 bases, with 8 bases of the junction left unmatched. The CDR3 extends over 15 amino acids. Germline CDR1 and CDR2: MNHNY and SVGAGI (reference sequence). CDR3 sequence: CASSFSSGRAGEQYF. In DNA form, the CDR3 reads TGTGCCAGCAGTTTCTCTAGCGGGAGGGCAGGGGAGCAGTACTTC.

This chain uses TRBV2 with TRBJ1-5, with D uncertain. Deletions cut 6 bases from V and 0 bases from J, with 12 bases between. In germline, CDR1 is SNHLY, CDR2 FYNNEI. There are 15 residues in the CDR3. CDR3 DNA: TGTGCCAGCAGCGAGGACGGATATAGCAATCAGCCCCAGCATTTT. Translating gives CASSEDGYSNQPQHF.

This clone has more than one count but fewer than ten. The sample holds other DNA sequences that translate to the same CDR3. This chain joins TRBV5-5 and TRBJ1-3; D is perhaps TRBD1 (6 bases). V was clipped by 1 base and J by 0 bases, with 8 bases between them. CDR3 length equals 15 residues. The germline V gene encodes CDR1 SGHKS and CDR2 YYEKEE (reference sequence). The CDR3 region has the DNA TGTGCCAGCAGCTTGCAGGGGTCCTCTGGAAACACCATATATTTT. This gives the protein CASSLQGSSGNTIYF.

The chain recombines TRBV6-1 with TRBJ2-7; the D gene is possibly TRBD1 (5 bases). In germline, CDR1 is MNHNS, CDR2 SASEGT. Trimming shortened V by 3 bases and J by 9 bases, and 6 bases separated the two germline ends. The CDR3 runs 10 residues. The CDR3 is CASSDRGQYF. CDR3 bases: TGTGCCAGCAGTGATAGGGGGCAGTACTTC.

This clone appeared once. The chain is built from TRBV9 and TRBJ2-5; D may correspond to TRBD1 or TRBD2 (5 bases each). Between the trimmed V and J ends, which lost 0 bases and 2 bases, there was a span of 14 bases. Germline V gene data show CDR1 as SGDLS and CDR2 as YYNGEE. This CDR3 spans 16 amino acids. The CDR3 loop is CASSVGVGTPQETQYF. The DNA of the CDR3 is TGTGCCAGCAGCGTAGGAGTTGGGACGCCTCAAGAGACCCAGTACTTC.